One T cell receptor beta chain is described in this entry. Its antigen target is currently unknown. Within one base of it there is no much larger clone, and no base qualities were kept. Each donor gave one peripheral blood draw, averaging approximately 110 mL, which was collected into heparinised tubes. A BD FACSAria II was used to sort naive, central memory, regulatory and stem cell-like memory CD4+ T cells with a panel that included CD45RO, CCR7, CD25, CD127, CD95 and CD27. Every sorted population had a purity above 98%. Right away, PBMCs were isolated by Lymphoprep density gradient centrifugation and were stained directly, with no culture step. So that batch effects would be minimized, each experiment stained and sorted samples in pairs, pairing one healthy donor with one patient. The entire amount of isolated RNA was reverse transcribed using the High Capacity cDNA Reverse Transcription Kit, so the sequenced TCRB transcripts were expressed ones. Deep immunoSEQ sequencing was applied to naive, central memory and regulatory T cell samples, giving an average of around 3.8 million total reads per sample. Sorted cells were lysed in RLT buffer, and RNA was extracted using DNase-treated RNeasy Micro or Mini kits according to cell number. To prevent cross-contamination, each cell subset was processed individually, whereas patient and healthy donor samples were processed jointly. TCRB sequences were amplified from cDNA with the immunoSEQ multiplex PCR, producing 87-bp fragments spanning the CDR3 region. The amplicons were sequenced using the Illumina HiSeq platform. The published analysis was carried out like this. PCR bias was corrected computationally using synthetic template baselines, and reads within Hamming distance 2 were collapsed, with unmergeable singletons discarded. Reads were aligned against IMGT so that V, D and J genes, CDR3 length and insertions or deletions at six rearrangement sites could be assigned. Within each subset, clonotype counts were normalized to sorted cell number, and only after that were true diversity and Gini coefficients computed with the tcR R package. The overlap coefficient, calculated on TCRB nucleotide sequences, was used to quantify repertoire sharing. As a proxy for the pre-selection repertoire, out-of-frame TCRB sequences from naive cells were analyzed. TCRdb took over this immuneACCESS table, retaining in-frame rearrangements with V and J assigned. Such tables are incomplete; in checked studies, under half of the missing clones stem from an unresolved V gene, and the remainder is unexplained. The DNA was the basis for D and trimming; V, J and clone size are from that table. This sample holds 900,000 or so clones; under 20% were observed only once. The biggest ten clones account for about 0.025% of the sample.

From its cysteine to its phenylalanine, the CDR3 spans 17 amino acids. Only the CDR3 part of the read is kept: 51 bases, read in frame from the first base. The V end gives up 4 bases and the J end 0 bases, leaving 10 bases in the junction not matched to a gene. From the germline V gene, CDR1 is SGHDT and CDR2 is YYEEEE. This entry comes from a study of beta chain features in type 1 diabetes (dated 2018 in TCRdb). Study-level background: No differences in mean age, gender distribution, total cell number or subset yield were found between patients and healthy donors. A total of some 100,000,000 sorted cells were examined across all samples, and a strong correlation was observed between cell number per subset and RNA yield. Whereas all 30 or so donors provided naive and central memory subsets, regulatory and stem cell-like memory subsets were isolated from just 8 patients and roughly 8 healthy donors. The study compared the TCRB repertoires of sorted circulating CD4+ T cell subsets in recently diagnosed type 1 diabetes patients with those in matched healthy donors.

What the authors observed across the whole study: Type 1 diabetes patients showed a moderate but significant shortening of TCRB CDR3 length in all four CD4+ subsets. At VDJ recombination sites, patients with type 1 diabetes made fewer insertions and deleted more nucleotides, a pattern implying thymic rearrangement abnormalities. Because small numbers of individuals were included in the HLA sub-analyses, any influence of HLA type on TCRB rearrangement was left unresolved. Shorter templates might have been favored by PCR, but patient and control samples were amplified and corrected together, so both groups would have been affected equally by any skew. Because cDNA was sequenced instead of genomic DNA, highly expressing activated cells could be over-represented, though the groups showed no difference in activation or CD3 levels. Naive, central memory and regulatory TCRB repertoires appeared more similar among patients than among healthy donors.

The sequence joins TRBV5-6 to TRBJ2-7; TRBD2 matches 10 bases in the middle. Sequences were obtained from naive CD4+ T cells from blood. The sample's cell subset or site label is to be understood as: true naive CD4+ T cells. This receptor was taken from a woman in her late teens or twenties in good health. CDR3 protein: CASSPGVGLAASYEQYF. The DNA is as follows: TGTGCCAGCAGCCCTGGGGTCGGACTAGCGGCCTCCTACGAGCAGTACTTC.